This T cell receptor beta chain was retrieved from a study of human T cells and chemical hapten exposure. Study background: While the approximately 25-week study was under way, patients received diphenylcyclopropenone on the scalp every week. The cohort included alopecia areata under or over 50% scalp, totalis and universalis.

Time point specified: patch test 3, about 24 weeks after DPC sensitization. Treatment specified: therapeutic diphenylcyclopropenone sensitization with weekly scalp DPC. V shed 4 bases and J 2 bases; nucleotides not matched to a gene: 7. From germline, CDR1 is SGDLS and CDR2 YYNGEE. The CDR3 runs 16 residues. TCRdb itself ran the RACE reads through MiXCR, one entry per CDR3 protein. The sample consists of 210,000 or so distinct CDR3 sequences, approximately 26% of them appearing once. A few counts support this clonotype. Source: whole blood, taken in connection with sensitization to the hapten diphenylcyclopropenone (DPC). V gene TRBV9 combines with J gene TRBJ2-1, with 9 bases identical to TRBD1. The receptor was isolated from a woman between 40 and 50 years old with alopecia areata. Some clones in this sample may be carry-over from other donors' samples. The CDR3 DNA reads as TGTGCCAGCAGCCCCTGGGACAGGGTGGCCTACAATGAGCAGTTCTTC. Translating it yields CASSPWDRVAYNEQFF.